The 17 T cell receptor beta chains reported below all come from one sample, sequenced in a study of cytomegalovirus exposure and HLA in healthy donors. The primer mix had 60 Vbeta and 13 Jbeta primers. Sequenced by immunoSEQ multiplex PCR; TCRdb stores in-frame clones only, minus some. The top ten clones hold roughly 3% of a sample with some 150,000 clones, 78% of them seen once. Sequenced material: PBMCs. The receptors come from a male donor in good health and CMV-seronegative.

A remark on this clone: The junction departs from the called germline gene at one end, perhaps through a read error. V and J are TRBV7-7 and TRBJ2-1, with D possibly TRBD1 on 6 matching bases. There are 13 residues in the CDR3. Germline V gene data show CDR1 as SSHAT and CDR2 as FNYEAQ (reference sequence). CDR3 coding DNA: TGTGCTAGCAGCTTAGACAGGAACAATGAGCAGTTCTTC. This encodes CASSLDRNNEQFF. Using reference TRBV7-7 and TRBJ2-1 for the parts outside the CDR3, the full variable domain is GAGVSQSPRYKVTKRGQDVTLRCDPISSHATLYWYQQALGQGPEFLTYFNYEAQPDKSGLPSDRFSAERPEGSISTLTIQRTEQRDSAMYRCASSLDRNNEQFFGPGTRLTVL.

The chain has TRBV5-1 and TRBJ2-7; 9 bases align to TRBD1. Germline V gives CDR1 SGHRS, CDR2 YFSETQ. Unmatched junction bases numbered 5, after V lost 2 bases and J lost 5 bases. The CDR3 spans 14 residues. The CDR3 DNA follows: TGCGCCAGCAGCTTCAGGACAGGGGCGGACGAGCAGTACTTC. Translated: CASSFRTGADEQYF. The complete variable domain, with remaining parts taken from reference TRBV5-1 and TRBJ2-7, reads KAGVTQTPRYLIKTRGQQVTLSCSPISGHRSVSWYQQTPGQGLQFLFEYFSETQRNKGNFPGRFSGRQFSNSRSEMNVSTLELGDSALYLCASSFRTGADEQYFGPGTRLTVT.

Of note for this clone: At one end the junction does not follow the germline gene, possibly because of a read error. DNA for the CDR3: TGCGCCAGCACACTGGTCCCCGGGGTCCCCCACTTC. Protein: CASTLVPGVPHF. The J gene is TRBJ2-7, the V gene TRBV5-1, with D perhaps matching TRBD2 (5 bases). In germline, CDR1 is SGHRS, CDR2 YFSETQ. There are 12 residues in the CDR3.

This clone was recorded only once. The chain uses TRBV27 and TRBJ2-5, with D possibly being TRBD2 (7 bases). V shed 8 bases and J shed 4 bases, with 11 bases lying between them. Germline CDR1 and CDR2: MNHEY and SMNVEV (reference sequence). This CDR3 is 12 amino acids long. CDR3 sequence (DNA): TGTGCCAGCGGGAGGGGGGGAGAGACCCAGTACTTC. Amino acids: CASGRGGETQYF.

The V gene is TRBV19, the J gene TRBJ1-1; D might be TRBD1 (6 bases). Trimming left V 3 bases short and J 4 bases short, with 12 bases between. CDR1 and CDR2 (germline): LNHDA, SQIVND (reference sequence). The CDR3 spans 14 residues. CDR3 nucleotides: TGTGCCAGTAGTATTTCACAGGGCGCCACTGAAGCTTTCTTT. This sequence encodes CASSISQGATEAFF.

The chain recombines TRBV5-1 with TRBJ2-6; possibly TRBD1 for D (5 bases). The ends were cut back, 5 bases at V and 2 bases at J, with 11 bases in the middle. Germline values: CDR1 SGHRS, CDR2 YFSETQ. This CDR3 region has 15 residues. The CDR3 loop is CASSSQVTGANVLTF. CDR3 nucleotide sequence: TGCGCCAGCAGTTCACAGGTGACTGGGGCCAACGTCCTGACTTTC.

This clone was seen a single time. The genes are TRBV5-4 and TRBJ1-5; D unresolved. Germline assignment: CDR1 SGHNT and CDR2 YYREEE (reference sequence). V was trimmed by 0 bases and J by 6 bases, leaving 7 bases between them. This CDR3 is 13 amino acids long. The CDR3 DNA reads TGTGCCAGCAGCTTGGCTCCCTCTCAGCCCCAGCATTTT. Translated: CASSLAPSQPQHF.

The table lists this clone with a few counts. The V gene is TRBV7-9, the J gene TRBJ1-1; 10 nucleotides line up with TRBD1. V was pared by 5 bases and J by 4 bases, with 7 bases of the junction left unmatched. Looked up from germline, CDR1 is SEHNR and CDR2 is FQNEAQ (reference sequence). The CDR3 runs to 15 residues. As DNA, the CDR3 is TGTGCCAGCAGCGTAGGACAGGGGGAAATCACTGAAGCTTTCTTT. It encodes CASSVGQGEITEAFF.

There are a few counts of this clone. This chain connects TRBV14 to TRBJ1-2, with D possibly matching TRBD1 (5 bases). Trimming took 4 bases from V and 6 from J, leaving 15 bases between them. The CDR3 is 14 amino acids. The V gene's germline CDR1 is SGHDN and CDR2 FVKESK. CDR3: CASSLTAWEDGYTF. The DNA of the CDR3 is TGTGCCAGCAGCCTGACAGCCTGGGAGGATGGCTACACCTTC.

CDR3 region: CASSLGSAVDSYEQYF. The DNA for the CDR3 is TGTGCCAGCAGCTTAGGGTCAGCGGTAGACTCCTACGAGCAGTACTTC. The chain is built from TRBV13 and TRBJ2-7; a weak D match, TRBD2 (5 bases). V lost 0 bases, J lost 0 bases, and 12 bases lay in between. The CDR3 consists of 16 residues. Looked up from germline, CDR1 is PRHDT and CDR2 is FYEKMQ (reference sequence).

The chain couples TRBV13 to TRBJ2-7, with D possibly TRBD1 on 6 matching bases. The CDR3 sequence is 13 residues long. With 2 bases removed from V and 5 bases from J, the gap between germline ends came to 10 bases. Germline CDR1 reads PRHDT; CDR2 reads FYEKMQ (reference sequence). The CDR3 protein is CASSLRSGDEQYF. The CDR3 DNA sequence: TGTGCCAGCAGCTTAAGGTCAGGGGACGAGCAGTACTTC.

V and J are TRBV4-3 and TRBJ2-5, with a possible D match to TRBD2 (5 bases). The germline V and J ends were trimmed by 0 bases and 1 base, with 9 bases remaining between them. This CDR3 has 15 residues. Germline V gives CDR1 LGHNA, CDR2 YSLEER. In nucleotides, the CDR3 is TGCGCCAGCAGCCAAGAACTCAGCGGCCAAGAGACCCAGTACTTC. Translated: CASSQELSGQETQYF.

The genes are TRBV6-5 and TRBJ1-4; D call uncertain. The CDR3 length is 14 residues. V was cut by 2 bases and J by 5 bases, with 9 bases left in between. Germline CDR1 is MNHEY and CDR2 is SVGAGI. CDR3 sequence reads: CASSYREKNEKLFF. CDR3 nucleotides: TGTGCCAGCAGTTACCGGGAAAAGAATGAAAAACTGTTTTTT.

CDR3 bases: TGTGCCAGCTCACCGGGAGGCAGAGTACAAGAGACCCAGTACTTC. Its translation is CASSPGGRVQETQYF. V is TRBV18 and J is TRBJ2-5; D possibly corresponds to TRBD2 (6 bases). The germline gives CDR1 KGHSH, CDR2 LQKENI. This CDR3 is 15 amino acids long. V lost 3 bases and J lost 2, with 13 bases in between.

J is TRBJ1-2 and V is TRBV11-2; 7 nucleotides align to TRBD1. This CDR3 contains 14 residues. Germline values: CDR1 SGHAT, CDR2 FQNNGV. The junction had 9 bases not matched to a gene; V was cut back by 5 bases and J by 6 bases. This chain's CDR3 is CASSQTRQGDGYTF. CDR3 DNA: TGTGCCAGCAGCCAAACACGACAGGGTGATGGCTACACCTTC.

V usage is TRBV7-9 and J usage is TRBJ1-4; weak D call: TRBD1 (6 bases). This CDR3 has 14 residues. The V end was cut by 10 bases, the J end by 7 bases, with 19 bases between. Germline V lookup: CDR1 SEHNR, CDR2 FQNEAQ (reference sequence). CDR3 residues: CATMDSLLSEKLFF. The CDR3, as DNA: TGTGCCACCATGGACAGTCTTCTATCTGAAAAACTGTTTTTT.

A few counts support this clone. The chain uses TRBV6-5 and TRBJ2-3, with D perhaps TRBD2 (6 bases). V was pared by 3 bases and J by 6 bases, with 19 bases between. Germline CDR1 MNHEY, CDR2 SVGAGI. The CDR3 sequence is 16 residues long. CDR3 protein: CASSYLDVKGRDTQYF. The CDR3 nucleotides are TGTGCCAGCAGTTATTTGGACGTAAAGGGGAGGGATACGCAGTATTTT.